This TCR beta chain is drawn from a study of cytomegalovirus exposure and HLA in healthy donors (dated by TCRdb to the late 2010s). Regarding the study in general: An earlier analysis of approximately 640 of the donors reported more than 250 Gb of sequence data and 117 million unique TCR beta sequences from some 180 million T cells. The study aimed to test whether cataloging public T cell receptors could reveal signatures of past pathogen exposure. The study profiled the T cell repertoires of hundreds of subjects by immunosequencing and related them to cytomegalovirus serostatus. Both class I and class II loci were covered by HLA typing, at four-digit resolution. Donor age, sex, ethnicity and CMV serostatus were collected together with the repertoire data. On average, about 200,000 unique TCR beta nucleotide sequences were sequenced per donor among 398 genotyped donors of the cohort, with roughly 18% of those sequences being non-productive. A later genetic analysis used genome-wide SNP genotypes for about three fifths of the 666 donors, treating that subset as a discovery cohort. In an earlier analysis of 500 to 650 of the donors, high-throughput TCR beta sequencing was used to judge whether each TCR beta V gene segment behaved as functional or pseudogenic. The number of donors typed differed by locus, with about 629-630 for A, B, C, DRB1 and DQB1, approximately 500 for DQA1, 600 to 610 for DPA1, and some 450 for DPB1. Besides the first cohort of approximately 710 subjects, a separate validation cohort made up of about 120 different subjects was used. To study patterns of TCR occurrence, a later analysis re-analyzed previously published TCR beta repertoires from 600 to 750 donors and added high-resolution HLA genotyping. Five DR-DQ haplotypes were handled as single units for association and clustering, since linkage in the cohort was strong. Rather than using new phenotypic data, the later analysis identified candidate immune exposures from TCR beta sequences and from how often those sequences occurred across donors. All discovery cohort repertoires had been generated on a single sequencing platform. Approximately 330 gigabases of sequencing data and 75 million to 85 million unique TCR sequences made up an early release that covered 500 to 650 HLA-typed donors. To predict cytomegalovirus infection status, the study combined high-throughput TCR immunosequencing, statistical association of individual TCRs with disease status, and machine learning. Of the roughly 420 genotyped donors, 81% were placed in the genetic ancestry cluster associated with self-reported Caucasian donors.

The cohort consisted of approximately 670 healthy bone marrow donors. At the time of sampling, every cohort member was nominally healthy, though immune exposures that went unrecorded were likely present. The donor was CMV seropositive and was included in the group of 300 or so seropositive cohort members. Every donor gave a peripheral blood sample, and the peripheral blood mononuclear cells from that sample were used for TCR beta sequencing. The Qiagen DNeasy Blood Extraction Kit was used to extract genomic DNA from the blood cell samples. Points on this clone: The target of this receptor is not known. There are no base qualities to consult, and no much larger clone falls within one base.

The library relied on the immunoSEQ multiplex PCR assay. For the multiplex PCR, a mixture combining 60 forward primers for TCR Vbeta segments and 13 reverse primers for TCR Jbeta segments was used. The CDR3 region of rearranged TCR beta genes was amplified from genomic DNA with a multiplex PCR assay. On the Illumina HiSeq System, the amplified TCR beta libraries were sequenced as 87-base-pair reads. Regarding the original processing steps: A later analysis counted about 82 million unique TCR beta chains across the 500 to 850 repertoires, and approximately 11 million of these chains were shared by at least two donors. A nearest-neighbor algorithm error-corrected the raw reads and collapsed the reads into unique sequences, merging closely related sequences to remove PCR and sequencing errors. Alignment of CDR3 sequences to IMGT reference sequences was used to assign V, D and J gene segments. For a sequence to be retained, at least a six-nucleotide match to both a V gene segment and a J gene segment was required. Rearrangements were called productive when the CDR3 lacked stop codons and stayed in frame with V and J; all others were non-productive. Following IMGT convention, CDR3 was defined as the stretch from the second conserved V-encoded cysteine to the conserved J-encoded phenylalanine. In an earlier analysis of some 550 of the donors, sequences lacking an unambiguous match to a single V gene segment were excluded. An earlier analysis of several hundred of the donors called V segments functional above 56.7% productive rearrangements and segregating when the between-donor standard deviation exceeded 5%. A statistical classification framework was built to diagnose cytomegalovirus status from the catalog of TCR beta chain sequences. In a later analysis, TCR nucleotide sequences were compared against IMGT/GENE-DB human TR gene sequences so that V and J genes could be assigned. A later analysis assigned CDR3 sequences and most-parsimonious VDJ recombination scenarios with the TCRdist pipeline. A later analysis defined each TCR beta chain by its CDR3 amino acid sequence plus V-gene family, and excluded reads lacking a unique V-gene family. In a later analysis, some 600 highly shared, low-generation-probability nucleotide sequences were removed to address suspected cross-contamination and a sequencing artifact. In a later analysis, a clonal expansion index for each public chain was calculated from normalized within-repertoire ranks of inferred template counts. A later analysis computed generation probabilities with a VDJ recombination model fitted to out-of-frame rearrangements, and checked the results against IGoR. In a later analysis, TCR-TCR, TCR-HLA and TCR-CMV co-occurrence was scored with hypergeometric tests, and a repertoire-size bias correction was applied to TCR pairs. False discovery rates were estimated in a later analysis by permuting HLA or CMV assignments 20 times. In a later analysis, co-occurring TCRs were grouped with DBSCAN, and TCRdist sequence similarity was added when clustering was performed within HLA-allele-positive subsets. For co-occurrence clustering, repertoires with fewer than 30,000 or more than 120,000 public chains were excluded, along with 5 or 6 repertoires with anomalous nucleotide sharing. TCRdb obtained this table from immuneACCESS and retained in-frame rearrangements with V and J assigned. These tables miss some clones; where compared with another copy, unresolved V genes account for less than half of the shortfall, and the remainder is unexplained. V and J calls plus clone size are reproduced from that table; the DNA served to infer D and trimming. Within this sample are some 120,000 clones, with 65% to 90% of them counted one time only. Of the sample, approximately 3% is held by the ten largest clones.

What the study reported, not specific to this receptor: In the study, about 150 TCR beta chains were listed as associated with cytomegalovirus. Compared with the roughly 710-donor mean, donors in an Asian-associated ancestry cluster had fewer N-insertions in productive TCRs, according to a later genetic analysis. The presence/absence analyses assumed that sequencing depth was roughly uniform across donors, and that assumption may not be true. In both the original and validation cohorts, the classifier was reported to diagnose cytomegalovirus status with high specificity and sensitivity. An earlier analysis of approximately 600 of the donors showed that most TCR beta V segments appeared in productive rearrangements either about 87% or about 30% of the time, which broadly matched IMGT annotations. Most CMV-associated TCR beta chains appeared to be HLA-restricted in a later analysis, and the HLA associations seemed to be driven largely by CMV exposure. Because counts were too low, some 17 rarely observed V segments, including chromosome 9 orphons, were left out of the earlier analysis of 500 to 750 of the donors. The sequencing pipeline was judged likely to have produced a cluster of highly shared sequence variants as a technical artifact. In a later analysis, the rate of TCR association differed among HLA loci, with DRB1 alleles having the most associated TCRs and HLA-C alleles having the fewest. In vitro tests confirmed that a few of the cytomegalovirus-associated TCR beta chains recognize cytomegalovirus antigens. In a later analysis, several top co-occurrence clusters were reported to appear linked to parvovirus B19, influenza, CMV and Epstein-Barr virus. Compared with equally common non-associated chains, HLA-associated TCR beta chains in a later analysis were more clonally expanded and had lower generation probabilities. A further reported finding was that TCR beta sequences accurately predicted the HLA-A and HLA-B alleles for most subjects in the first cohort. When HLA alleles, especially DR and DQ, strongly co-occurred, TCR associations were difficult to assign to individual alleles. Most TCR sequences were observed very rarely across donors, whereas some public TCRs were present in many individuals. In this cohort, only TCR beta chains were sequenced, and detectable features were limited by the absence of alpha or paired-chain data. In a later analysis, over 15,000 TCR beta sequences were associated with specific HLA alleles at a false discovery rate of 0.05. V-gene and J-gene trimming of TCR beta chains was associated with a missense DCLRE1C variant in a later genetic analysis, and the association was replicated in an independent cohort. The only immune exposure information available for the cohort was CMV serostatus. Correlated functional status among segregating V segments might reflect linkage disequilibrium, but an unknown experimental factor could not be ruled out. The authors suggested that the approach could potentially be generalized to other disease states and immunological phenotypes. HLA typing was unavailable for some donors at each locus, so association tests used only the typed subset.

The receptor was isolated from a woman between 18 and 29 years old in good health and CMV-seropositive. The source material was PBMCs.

The DNA sequence is given as TGCAGTGCTGGCAGCTCCTACGAGCAGTACTTC. Its protein is CSAGSSYEQYF. The V gene is TRBV20-1 and the J gene is TRBJ2-7, with the D gene call left open. The CDR1 and CDR2 encoded by the germline V gene (reference sequence) are DFQATT and SNEGSKA. Spanning cysteine to phenylalanine, the CDR3 consists of 11 amino acids. Only the CDR3 DNA is retained, 33 bases long and in frame from the first base. Relative to germline, V is 5 bases shorter and J is 0 bases shorter, with 5 bases between their ends.